One sample yielded the 23 T cell receptor beta chains listed below, sequenced in a study of control samples from healthy donors and cancer patients. Generated by immunoSEQ multiplex PCR, the TCRdb table keeps only in-frame clones and is missing some. There are some 150,000 clones in the sample; 94% occur only once, and around 12% lies in the top ten. The source material was blood. These receptors all come from a man aged 35 to 55 in good health.

The chain links TRBV4-1 to TRBJ1-1; D unclear. CDR1 is MGHRA and CDR2 is YSYEKL in the germline V gene. This CDR3 spans 16 amino acids. V shed 4 bases and J shed 1 base, with 16 bases lying between them. In nucleotides, the CDR3 is TGCGCCAGCAGCCCACGATTAATTCCCCGGAACACTGAAGCTTTCTTT. It specifies CASSPRLIPRNTEAFF.

The V call is TRBV19, the J call TRBJ2-1; TRBD2 might be the D (6 bases). Germline lookup yields CDR1 LNHDA and CDR2 SQIVND (reference sequence). The CDR3 extends over 15 amino acids. The V end was cut by 3 bases, the J end by 8 bases, with 17 bases between. The CDR3 coding sequence is TGTGCCAGTAGTATGGCCCGGAGGCGGGACGATGAGCAGTTCTTC. Translation: CASSMARRRDDEQFF. Based on the CDR3 plus reference TRBV19 and TRBJ2-1, the full variable domain is DGGITQSPKYLFRKEGQNVTLSCEQNLNHDAMYWYRQDPGQGLRLIYYSQIVNDFQKGDIAEGYSVSREKKESFPLTVTSAQKNPTAFYLCASSMARRRDDEQFFGPGTRLTVL.

CDR3 bases: TGTGCCACCAGCAGACCAGGGGACAGAAGGAATTCACCCCTCCACTTT. It specifies CATSRPGDRRNSPLHF. The chain links TRBV15 to TRBJ1-6, with 7 bases fitting TRBD1. The CDR3 is made up of 16 amino acids. Germline CDR1 reads LNHNV; CDR2 reads YYDKDF (reference sequence). V was clipped by 2 bases and J by 7 bases; unmatched bases: 8.

The V and J genes are TRBV2 and TRBJ2-5; tentative D call: TRBD2 (5 bases). Trimming shortened V by 5 bases and J by 5 bases, and 15 bases separated the two germline ends. CDR3 length equals 14 residues. CDR1 is SNHLY and CDR2 is FYNNEI in the germline V gene. DNA of the CDR3: TGTGCCAGCAGTAAGATCCAGTGGGAGGAGACCCAGTACTTC. Its protein is CASSKIQWEETQYF.

The CDR3 region is CASSLSGTGKETQYF. For the CDR3, the DNA is TGTGCCAGCAGCTTATCCGGGACAGGGAAGGAGACCCAGTACTTC. The J gene is TRBJ2-5, the V gene TRBV7-9, with TRBD1 matching 9 bases. J gave up 5 bases and V 2 bases, and 6 bases lay outside the gene matches. In germline, CDR1 is SEHNR, CDR2 FQNEAQ (reference sequence). CDR3 length equals 15 residues.

This sequence joins TRBV6-2 or TRBV6-3 and TRBJ1-6; the D gene is possibly TRBD1 (6 bases). The germline V and J ends were trimmed by 6 bases and 9 bases, with 15 bases remaining between them. This CDR3 has 14 amino acids. Germline CDR1 is MNHEY and CDR2 is SVGEGT. The CDR3 loop is CASSRDTGGSPLHF. DNA for the CDR3: TGTGCCAGCAGCCGGGACACAGGCGGTTCACCCCTCCACTTT.

This clone appeared a single time. The chain carries TRBV19 and TRBJ2-7, with D possibly TRBD1 on 5 matching bases. This CDR3 is 15 amino acids long. Trimming pared 4 bases from V and 1 base from J, leaving 14 bases between. Looked up from germline, CDR1 is LNHDA and CDR2 is SQIVND (reference sequence). Written as DNA, the CDR3 is TGTGCCAGTAGTAAGGGGCCTCATCTTTCCTACGAGCAGTACTTC. Encoded protein: CASSKGPHLSYEQYF.

In nucleotides, the CDR3 is TGTGCCAGCACTTTATTCTACGAGCAGTACTTC. Translated: CASTLFYEQYF. The chain couples TRBV6-5 to TRBJ2-7; the D is unclear. The V gene's germline CDR1 is MNHEY and CDR2 SVGAGI. V lost 7 bases and J lost 3, with 7 bases in between. The CDR3 loop spans 11 amino acids.

In nucleotides, the CDR3 is TGTGCCAGCAGGTCTCCGGGACAGGGACACGAGCAGTACTTC. This gives the protein CASRSPGQGHEQYF. This sequence joins TRBV27 and TRBJ2-7, with TRBD1 matching over 9 bases. From germline, CDR1 is MNHEY and CDR2 SMNVEV (reference sequence). V lost 6 bases and J lost 5; bases outside the gene matches: 8. The CDR3 has 14 amino acids.

The chain employs TRBV3-1 (or the pseudogene TRBV3-2) and TRBJ2-1; 7 bases agree with TRBD1. CDR1 is LGHDT and CDR2 is YNNKEL in the germline V gene (reference sequence). The CDR3 contains 14 residues. V trimming: 2 bases; J trimming: 6 bases; junction bases outside the gene matches: 4. The CDR3 region has the DNA TGTGCCAGCAGCCAACCGACAGGGCTCAATGAGCAGTTCTTC. It specifies CASSQPTGLNEQFF.

This sequence joins TRBV3-1 (or the pseudogene TRBV3-2) and TRBJ1-4; the match to TRBD1 covers 9 bases. Trimming at V came to 1 base and at J to 8 bases, leaving 11 bases not matched to a gene. The CDR3 runs 17 residues. Germline-derived CDR1 and CDR2 are LGHDT and YNNKEL (reference sequence). The chain's CDR3 is CASSQVTYRGRWEKLFF. CDR3 in DNA: TGTGCCAGCAGCCAAGTGACCTACAGGGGGCGTTGGGAAAAACTGTTTTTT.

The chain carries TRBV5-1 and TRBJ1-3, with D uncertain. Trimming took off 4 bases at V and 0 bases at J, with 14 bases between the two ends. The germline V gene encodes CDR1 SGHRS and CDR2 YFSETQ. The CDR3 is 16 amino acids. CDR3 sequence: CASSDGGVVSGNTIYF. The CDR3 DNA reads TGCGCCAGCAGCGACGGTGGGGTGGTCTCTGGAAACACCATATATTTT. Filled out from reference TRBV5-1 and TRBJ1-3, the complete variable domain reads KAGVTQTPRYLIKTRGQQVTLSCSPISGHRSVSWYQQTPGQGLQFLFEYFSETQRNKGNFPGRFSGRQFSNSRSEMNVSTLELGDSALYLCASSDGGVVSGNTIYFGEGSWLTVV.

The chain carries TRBV2 and TRBJ1-3; D gene unclear. V was pared by 4 bases and J by 2 bases, with 3 bases between. The CDR3 runs 12 residues. Per germline, CDR1 SNHLY and CDR2 FYNNEI. CDR3 nucleotide sequence: TGTGCCAGCAGTGCGACTGGAAACACCATATATTTT. It specifies CASSATGNTIYF.

V is TRBV6-1 and J is TRBJ1-1; D remains ambiguous. CDR3 length: 16 amino acids. Germline-derived CDR1 and CDR2 are MNHNS and SASEGT. The V end was cut by 2 bases, the J end by 4 bases, with 17 bases between. Here the CDR3 reads CASSEPGRGLATEAFF. The CDR3 region has the DNA TGTGCCAGCAGTGAACCCGGAAGAGGATTGGCCACTGAAGCTTTCTTT.

The chain combines TRBV3-1 (or the pseudogene TRBV3-2) with TRBJ2-3, with D possibly matching TRBD1 (5 bases). V lost 1 base and J 3 bases, leaving 8 bases between the germline ends. Germline CDR1 is LGHDT and CDR2 is YNNKEL (reference sequence). The CDR3 extends over 14 amino acids. The CDR3 coding sequence is TGTGCCAGCAGCCAAGGGCCAGGGACAGATACGCAGTATTTT. This codes for CASSQGPGTDTQYF.

This clone appeared a few times. V gene TRBV4-1 combines with J gene TRBJ1-2, with no clear D. The CDR3 contains 12 residues. In germline, CDR1 is MGHRA, CDR2 YSYEKL. Trimming cost V 5 bases and J 7 bases, with 11 bases left between them. The CDR3 loop reads CASSTGGLGYTF. In DNA, the CDR3 is TGCGCCAGCAGCACGGGAGGGCTTGGCTACACCTTC.

V gene TRBV30 combines with J gene TRBJ1-5; perhaps TRBD1 as D (5 bases). Germline V lookup: CDR1 GTSNPN, CDR2 SVGIG (reference sequence). V was pared by 1 base and J by 9 bases, with 10 bases between. The length of the CDR3 is 12 residues. The CDR3, as DNA: TGTGCCTGGAGTGGGGGGACCGGGCCCCAGCATTTT. Its translation: CAWSGGTGPQHF.

The chain joins TRBV11-2 to TRBJ1-1; D is undetermined. The germline V gene encodes CDR1 SGHAT and CDR2 FQNNGV. Trimming shortened V by 4 bases and J by 10 bases, and 10 bases separated the two germline ends. The CDR3 runs to 11 residues. DNA of the CDR3: TGTGCCAGCAGCTCCCCGGTGGGAGCTTTCTTT. Translation: CASSSPVGAFF.

This clone showed up just once. The genes are TRBV29-1 and TRBJ1-2, with D perhaps TRBD1 (5 bases). CDR1 SQVTM and CDR2 ANQGSEA come from the germline V gene. V lost 3 bases and J lost 5, with 10 bases in between. This CDR3 contains 12 residues. This chain's CDR3 is CSVDRDLYGYTF. The CDR3 nucleotides read TGCAGCGTTGACAGGGACTTATATGGCTACACCTTC.

This clone was seen a few times. The rearrangement uses TRBV9 and TRBJ2-7; D is possibly TRBD2 (6 bases). The CDR3 extends over 15 amino acids. Trimming shortened V by 0 bases and J by 0 bases, and 10 bases separated the two germline ends. Germline CDR1 is SGDLS and CDR2 is YYNGEE. This CDR3 is CASSVGGSGSYEQYF. The CDR3 DNA is TGTGCCAGCAGCGTAGGTGGTAGCGGCTCCTACGAGCAGTACTTC.

The V gene is TRBV5-6, the J gene TRBJ1-1; 7 nucleotides agree with TRBD1. Germline values: CDR1 SGHDT, CDR2 YYEEEE. After removal of 6 bases from V and 7 bases from J, the junction contained 15 bases not matched to a gene. The CDR3 is made up of 15 amino acids. The CDR3 spells CASNGGLGTVFEAFF. In DNA, the CDR3 is TGTGCCAGCAACGGGGGACTGGGGACAGTATTTGAAGCTTTCTTT.

V is TRBV29-1 and J is TRBJ1-2; D gene unclear. Looked up from germline, CDR1 is SQVTM and CDR2 is ANQGSEA. This CDR3 is 16 amino acids long. V was shortened by 0 bases and J by 0 bases, with 14 bases between the two germline ends. CDR3 sequence (DNA): TGCAGCGTTGAAGATCTAGAGACACTATCTAACTATGGCTACACCTTC. It translates to CSVEDLETLSNYGYTF.

This clone has just one count. The chain links TRBV7-9 to TRBJ1-2, with 8 bases identical to TRBD1. This CDR3 contains 17 residues. The V gene end was trimmed by 1 base and the J gene end by 4 bases; junction bases not matched to a gene: 11. Germline loops: CDR1 SEHNR, CDR2 FQNEAQ (reference sequence). The CDR3 DNA reads TGTGCCAGCAGCTTAGGTGCAGGGGGCCCCAGACGCTATGGCTACACCTTC. It encodes CASSLGAGGPRRYGYTF.